These 4 T cell receptor beta chains came from one sample sequenced in a study of blood T cells in healthy people across ages. Combining a sample-barcoded 5' primer with a J-beta primer mix, a second PCR ran for roughly 7 to 12 cycles. TCRdb re-called the 5' RACE reads through MiXCR, storing one row per CDR3 protein. The sample yields 1.5 million or so distinct CDR3 sequences, about 45% seen once. Sequencing was performed on blood. Every receptor here comes from a woman aged 18-35 years in good health.

As for this clonotype: The junction and the germline gene differ at one end; a read error may be behind it. The chain links TRBV4-3 to TRBJ2-1, with 10 bases that match TRBD1. The germline CDR1 and CDR2 sequences are LGHNA and YSLEER. The CDR3 runs 15 residues. This chain's CDR3 is CAGSQDRGPNNEQFF. CDR3 DNA: TGCGCCGGCAGCCAAGACAGGGGGCCCAACAATGAGCAGTTCTTC.

The CDR3 DNA follows: TGCGCCAGCAGCTCGGACAGTCAAGCTTTCTTT. This translates into CASSSDSQAFF. The V gene is TRBV5-1, the J gene TRBJ1-1; TRBD1 might be the D (6 bases). This CDR3 comprises 11 residues. Germline CDR1 is SGHRS and CDR2 is YFSETQ. Deletions cut 3 bases from V and 9 bases from J, with 9 bases between.

The chain links TRBV9 to TRBJ2-5; 8 bases map to TRBD2. J was trimmed by 2 bases and V by 4 bases; bases with no gene match: 10. The length of the CDR3 is 16 residues. CDR1 is SGDLS, CDR2 YYNGEE, per germline. The CDR3 sequence is CASSPGSSGQQETQYF. The CDR3 DNA sequence: TGTGCCAGCAGCCCAGGATCTAGCGGGCAACAAGAGACCCAGTACTTC.

The chain uses TRBV28 and TRBJ2-1; D unresolved. Trimming shortened V by 6 bases and J by 8 bases, and 8 bases separated the two germline ends. The CDR3 runs 11 residues. Germline loops: CDR1 MDHEN, CDR2 SYDVKM. CDR3 sequence reads: CASRVLDEQFF. The DNA for the CDR3 is TGTGCCAGCAGGGTCCTGGATGAGCAGTTCTTC.